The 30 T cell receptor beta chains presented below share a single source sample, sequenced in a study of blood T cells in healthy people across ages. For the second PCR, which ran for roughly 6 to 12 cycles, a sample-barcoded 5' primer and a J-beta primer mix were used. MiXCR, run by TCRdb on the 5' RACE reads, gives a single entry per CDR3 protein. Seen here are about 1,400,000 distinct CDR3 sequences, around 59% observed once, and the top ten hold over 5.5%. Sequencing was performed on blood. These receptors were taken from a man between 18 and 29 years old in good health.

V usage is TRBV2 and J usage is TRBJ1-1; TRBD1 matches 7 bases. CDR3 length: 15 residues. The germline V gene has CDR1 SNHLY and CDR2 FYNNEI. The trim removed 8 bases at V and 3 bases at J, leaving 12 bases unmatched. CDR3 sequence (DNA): TGTGCCAGCCATAGGGGGCGCGGAAGGGACACTGAAGCTTTCTTT. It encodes CASHRGRGRDTEAFF.

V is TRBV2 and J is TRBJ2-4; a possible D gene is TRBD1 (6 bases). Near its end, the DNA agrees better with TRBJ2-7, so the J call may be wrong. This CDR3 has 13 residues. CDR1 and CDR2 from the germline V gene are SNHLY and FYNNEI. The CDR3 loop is CASLNRVSYEQYF. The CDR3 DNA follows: TGTGCCAGCCTAAACAGGGTTAGCTACGAGCAGTACTTC.

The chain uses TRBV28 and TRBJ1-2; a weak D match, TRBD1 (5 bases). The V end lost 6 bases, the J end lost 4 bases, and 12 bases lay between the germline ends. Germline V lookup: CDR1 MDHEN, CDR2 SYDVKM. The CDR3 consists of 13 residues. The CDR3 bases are TGTGCCAGCAGGTTTGGAGGGGTCTATGGCTACACCTTC. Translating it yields CASRFGGVYGYTF.

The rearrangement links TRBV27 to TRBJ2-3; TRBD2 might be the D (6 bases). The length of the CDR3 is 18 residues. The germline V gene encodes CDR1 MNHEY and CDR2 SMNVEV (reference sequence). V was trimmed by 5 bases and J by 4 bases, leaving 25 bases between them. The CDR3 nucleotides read TGTGCCAGCAGTCCTCTTCGCCCTGCGGGGCCGATTTCAGATACGCAGTATTTT. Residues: CASSPLRPAGPISDTQYF.

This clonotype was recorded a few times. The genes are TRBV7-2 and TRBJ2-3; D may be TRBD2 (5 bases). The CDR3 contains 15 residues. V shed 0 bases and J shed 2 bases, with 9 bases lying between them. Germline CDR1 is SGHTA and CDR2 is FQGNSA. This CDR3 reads CASSLALDSTDTQYF. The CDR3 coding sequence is TGTGCCAGCAGCTTAGCGCTGGACTCCACAGATACGCAGTATTTT.

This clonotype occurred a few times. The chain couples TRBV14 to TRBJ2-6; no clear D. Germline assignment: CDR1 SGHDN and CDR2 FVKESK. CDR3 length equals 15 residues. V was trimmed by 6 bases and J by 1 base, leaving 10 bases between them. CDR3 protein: CASRLAGSGANVLTF. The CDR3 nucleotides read TGTGCCAGCAGGCTCGCCGGTTCTGGGGCCAACGTCCTGACTTTC.

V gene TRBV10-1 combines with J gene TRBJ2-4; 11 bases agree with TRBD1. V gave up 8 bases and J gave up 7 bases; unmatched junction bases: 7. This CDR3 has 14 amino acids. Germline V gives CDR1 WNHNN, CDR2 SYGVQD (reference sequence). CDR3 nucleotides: TGCGCCAGCTGCCCTGGGACAGGGGGGAACATTCAGTACTTC. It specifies CASCPGTGGNIQYF.

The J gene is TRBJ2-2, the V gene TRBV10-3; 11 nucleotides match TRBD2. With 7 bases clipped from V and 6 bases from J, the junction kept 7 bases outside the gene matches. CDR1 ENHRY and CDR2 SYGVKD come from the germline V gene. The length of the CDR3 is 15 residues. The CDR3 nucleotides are TGTGCCATCAAAGGGACTAGCGGAGGGGCCGGGGAGCTGTTTTTT. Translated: CAIKGTSGGAGELFF.

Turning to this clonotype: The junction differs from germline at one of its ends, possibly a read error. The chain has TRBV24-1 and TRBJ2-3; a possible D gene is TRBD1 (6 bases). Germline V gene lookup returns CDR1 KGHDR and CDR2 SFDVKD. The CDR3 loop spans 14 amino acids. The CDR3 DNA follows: TGTGCCACCAGTGAGCCGACGCGGACAGATACGCAGTGTTTT. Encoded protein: CATSEPTRTDTQCF.

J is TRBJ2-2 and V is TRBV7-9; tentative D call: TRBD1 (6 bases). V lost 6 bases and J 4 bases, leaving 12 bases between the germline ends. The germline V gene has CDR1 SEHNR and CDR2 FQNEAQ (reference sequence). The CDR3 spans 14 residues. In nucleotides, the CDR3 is TGTGCCAGCAGGCCAGGGGCCAGCACCGGGGAGCTGTTTTTT. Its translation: CASRPGASTGELFF.

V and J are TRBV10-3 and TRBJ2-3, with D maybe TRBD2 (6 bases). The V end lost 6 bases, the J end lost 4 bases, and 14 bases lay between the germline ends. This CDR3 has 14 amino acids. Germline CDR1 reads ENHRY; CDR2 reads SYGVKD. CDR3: CAISDESGPDTQYF. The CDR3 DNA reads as TGTGCCATCAGCGACGAAAGCGGGCCAGATACGCAGTATTTT.

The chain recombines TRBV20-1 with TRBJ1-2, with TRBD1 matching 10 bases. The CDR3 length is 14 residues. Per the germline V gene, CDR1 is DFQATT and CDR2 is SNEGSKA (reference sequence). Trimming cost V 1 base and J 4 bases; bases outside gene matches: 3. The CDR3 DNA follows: TGCAGTGCTAGAGTCCGGACAGGGGGCTATGGCTACACCTTC. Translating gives CSARVRTGGYGYTF.

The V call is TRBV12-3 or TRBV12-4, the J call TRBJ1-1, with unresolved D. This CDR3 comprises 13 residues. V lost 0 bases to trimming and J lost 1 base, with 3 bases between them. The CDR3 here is CASSLASNTEAFF. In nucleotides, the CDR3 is TGTGCCAGCAGTTTAGCTTCGAACACTGAAGCTTTCTTT.

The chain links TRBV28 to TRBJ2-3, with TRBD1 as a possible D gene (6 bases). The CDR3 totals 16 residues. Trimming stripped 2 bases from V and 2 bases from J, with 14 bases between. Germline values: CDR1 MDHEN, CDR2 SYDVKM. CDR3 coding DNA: TGTGCCAGCAGTTTAGCCCCCGGACAGATCACAGATACGCAGTATTTT. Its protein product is CASSLAPGQITDTQYF.

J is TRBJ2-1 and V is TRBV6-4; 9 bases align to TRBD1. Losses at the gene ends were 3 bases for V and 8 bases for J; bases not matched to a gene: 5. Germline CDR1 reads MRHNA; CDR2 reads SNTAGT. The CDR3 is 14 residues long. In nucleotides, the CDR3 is TGTGCCAGCAGTGAAGGGACAGGGTTCGATGAGCAGTTCTTC. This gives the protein CASSEGTGFDEQFF.

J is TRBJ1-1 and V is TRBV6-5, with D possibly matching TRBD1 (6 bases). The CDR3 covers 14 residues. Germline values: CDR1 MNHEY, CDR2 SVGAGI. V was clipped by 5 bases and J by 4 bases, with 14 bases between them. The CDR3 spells CASSRKQGGTEAFF. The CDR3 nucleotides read TGTGCCAGCAGTCGGAAACAGGGAGGCACTGAAGCTTTCTTT.

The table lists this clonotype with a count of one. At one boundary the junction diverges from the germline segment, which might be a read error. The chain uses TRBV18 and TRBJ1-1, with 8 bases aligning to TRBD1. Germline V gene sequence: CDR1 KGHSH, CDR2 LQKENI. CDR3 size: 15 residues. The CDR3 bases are TGTACCAGCTCACAACGGACAGGGAGGAACACTGAAGCTTTCTTT. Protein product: CTSSQRTGRNTEAFF.

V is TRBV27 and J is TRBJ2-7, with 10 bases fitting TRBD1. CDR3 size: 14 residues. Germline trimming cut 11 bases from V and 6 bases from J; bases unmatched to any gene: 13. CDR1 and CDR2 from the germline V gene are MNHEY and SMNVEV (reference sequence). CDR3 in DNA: TGTGCCGGAAGGGACAGGGGAAGTGTGAGCGAGCAGTACTTC. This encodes CAGRDRGSVSEQYF.

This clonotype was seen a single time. This chain's CDR3 is CASSPHLGRLETQYF. DNA of the CDR3: TGTGCCAGCAGCCCACACCTTGGACGGCTAGAGACCCAGTACTTC. The chain links TRBV11-2 to TRBJ2-7; D call uncertain. The J call may not be correct, given that the DNA end is closer to TRBJ2-5. The V gene's germline CDR1 is SGHAT and CDR2 FQNNGV. The CDR3 length is 15 residues.

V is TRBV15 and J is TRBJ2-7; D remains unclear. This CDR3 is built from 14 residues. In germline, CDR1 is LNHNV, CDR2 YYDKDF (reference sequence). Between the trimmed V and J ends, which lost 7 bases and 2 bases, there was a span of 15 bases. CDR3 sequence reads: CATTKGRAAYEQYF. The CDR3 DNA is TGTGCCACCACCAAAGGGCGCGCCGCCTACGAGCAGTACTTC.

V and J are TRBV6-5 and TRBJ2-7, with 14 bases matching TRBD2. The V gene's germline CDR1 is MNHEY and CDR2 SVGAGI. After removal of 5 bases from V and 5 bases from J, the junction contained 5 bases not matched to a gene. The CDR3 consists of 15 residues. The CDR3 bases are TGTGCCAGCAGTAAGACTAGCGGGGGGGCCAACGAGCAGTACTTC. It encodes CASSKTSGGANEQYF.

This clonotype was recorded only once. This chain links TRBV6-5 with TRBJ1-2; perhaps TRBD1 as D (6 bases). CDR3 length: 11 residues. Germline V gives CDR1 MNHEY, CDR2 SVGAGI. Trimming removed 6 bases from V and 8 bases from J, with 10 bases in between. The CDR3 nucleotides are TGTGCCAGCAGCACAGGGAAGGGCTACACCTTC. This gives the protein CASSTGKGYTF.

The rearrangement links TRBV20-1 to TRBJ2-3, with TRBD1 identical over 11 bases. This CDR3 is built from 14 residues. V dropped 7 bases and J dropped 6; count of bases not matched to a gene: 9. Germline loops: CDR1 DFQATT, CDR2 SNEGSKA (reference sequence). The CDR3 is CSGKWDRGSDTQYF. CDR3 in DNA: TGCAGTGGAAAGTGGGACAGGGGGTCCGATACGCAGTATTTT.

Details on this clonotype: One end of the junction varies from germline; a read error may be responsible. For the CDR3, the DNA is TGTGCTAGTGGTTTGGACGCGGGACAGTTTGCAACCAATGAAAAACTGTTTTTT. Its protein is CASGLDAGQFATNEKLFF. V is TRBV12-5 and J is TRBJ1-4, with 7 positions matching TRBD1. Germline V CDR1 and CDR2: LGHNT, FRNRAP. The CDR3 loop spans 18 amino acids.

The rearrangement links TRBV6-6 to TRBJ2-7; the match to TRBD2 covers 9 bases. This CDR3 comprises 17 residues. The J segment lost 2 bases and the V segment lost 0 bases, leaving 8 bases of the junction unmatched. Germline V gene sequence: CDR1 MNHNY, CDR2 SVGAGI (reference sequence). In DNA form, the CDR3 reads TGTGCCAGCAGTTACTCGAGCCCTAGCGGGGTTACCTACGAGCAGTACTTC. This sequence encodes CASSYSSPSGVTYEQYF.

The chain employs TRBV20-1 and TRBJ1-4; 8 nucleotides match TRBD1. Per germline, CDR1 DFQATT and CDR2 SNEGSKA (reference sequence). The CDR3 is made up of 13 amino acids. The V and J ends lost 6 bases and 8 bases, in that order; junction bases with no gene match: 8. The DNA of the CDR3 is TGCAGTGCCATACCGGACAGGGAAGAAAAACTGTTTTTT. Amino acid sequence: CSAIPDREEKLFF.

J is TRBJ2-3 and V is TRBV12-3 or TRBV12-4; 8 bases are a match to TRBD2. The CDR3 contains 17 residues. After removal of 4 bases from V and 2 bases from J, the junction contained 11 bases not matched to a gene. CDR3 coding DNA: TGTGCCAGCAGTTCGGGACTAGTAGGAGAGGACACAGATACGCAGTATTTT. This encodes CASSSGLVGEDTDTQYF.

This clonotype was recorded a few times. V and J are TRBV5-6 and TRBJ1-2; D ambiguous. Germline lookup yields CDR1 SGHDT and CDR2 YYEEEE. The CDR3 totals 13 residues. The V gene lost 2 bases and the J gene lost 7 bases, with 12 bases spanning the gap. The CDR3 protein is CASSFVVNGGYTF. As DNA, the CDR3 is TGTGCCAGCAGCTTCGTGGTGAATGGTGGCTACACCTTC. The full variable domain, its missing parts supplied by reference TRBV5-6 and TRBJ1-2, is DAGVTQSPTHLIKTRGQQVTLRCSPKSGHDTVSWYQQALGQGPQFIFQYYEEEERQRGNFPDRFSGHQFPNYSSELNVNALLLGDSALYLCASSFVVNGGYTFGSGTRLTVV.

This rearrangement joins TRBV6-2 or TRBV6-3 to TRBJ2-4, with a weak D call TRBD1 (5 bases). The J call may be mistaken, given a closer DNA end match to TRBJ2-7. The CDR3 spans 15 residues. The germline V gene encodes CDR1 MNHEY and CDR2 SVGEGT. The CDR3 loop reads CASSLQQGLVLEQYF. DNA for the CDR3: TGTGCCAGCAGTTTACAGCAGGGCTTGGTACTCGAGCAGTACTTC.

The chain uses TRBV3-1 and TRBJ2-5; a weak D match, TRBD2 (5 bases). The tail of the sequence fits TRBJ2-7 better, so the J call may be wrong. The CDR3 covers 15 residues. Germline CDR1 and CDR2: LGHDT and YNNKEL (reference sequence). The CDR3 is CASSQDSSGPTEQYF. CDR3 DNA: TGTGCCAGCAGCCAAGATAGCAGCGGTCCCACCGAGCAGTACTTC.